The sequence of this T cell receptor (beta chain) was determined in a study of T cell responses to AZD1222 COVID-19 vaccine. Sequencing used immunoSEQ multiplex PCR; TCRdb keeps in-frame clones, though not all of them. The table records around 110,000 clones, about 90% of them present only once. Unmatched junction bases numbered 3, after V lost 5 bases and J lost 2 bases. Germline assignment: CDR1 SNHLY and CDR2 FYNNEI. The CDR3 covers 14 residues. Concerning this clone itself: The antigen is undetermined.

Broader study findings: Seropositive AZD1222 recipients at baseline numbered only 6 or 7. Repertoires were sampled only after the peak T cell response.

Material: peripheral blood, obtained 28 days after the second AZD1222 dose. This chain uses TRBV2 with TRBJ1-5; 7 bases agree with TRBD1. The receptor was derived from an adult who received the AZD1222 COVID-19 vaccine. The CDR3 bases are TGTGCCAGCAGTTACGGGACAGGCAATCAGCCCCAGCATTTT. The encoded protein is CASSYGTGNQPQHF.